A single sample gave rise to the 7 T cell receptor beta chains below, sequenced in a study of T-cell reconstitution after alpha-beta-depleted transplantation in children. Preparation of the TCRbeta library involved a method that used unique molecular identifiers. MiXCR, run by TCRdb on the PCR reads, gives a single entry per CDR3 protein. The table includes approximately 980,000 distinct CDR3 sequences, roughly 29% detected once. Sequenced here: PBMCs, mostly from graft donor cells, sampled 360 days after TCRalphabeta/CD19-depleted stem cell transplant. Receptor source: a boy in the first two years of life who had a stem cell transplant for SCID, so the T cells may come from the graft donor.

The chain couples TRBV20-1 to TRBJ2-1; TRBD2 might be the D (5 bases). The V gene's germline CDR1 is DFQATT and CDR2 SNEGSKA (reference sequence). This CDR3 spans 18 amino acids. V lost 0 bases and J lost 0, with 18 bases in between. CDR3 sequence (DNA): TGCAGTGCTAGAGAGGCCGGCGGGCTGCTTCTCTCCTACAATGAGCAGTTCTTC. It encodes CSAREAGGLLLSYNEQFF.

The CDR3 loop reads CASSQMAAGELFF. For the CDR3, the DNA is TGTGCCAGCAGCCAAATGGCTGCCGGGGAGCTGTTTTTT. The chain recombines TRBV3-1 with TRBJ2-2; D is undetermined. The germline V gene encodes CDR1 LGHDT and CDR2 YNNKEL (reference sequence). Trimming pared 2 bases from V and 6 bases from J, leaving 7 bases between. The CDR3 totals 13 residues.

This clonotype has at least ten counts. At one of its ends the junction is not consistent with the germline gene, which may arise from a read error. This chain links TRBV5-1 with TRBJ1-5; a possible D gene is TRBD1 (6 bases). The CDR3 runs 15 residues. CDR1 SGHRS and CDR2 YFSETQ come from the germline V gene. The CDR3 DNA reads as TGTGCCAGCAGCTTGGGGGGCTTAAGCAATCAGCCCCAGCATTTT. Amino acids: CASSLGGLSNQPQHF. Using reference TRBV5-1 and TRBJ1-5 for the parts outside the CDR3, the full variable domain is KAGVTQTPRYLIKTRGQQVTLSCSPISGHRSVSWYQQTPGQGLQFLFEYFSETQRNKGNFPGRFSGRQFSNSRSEMNVSTLELGDSALYLCASSLGGLSNQPQHFGDGTRLSIL.

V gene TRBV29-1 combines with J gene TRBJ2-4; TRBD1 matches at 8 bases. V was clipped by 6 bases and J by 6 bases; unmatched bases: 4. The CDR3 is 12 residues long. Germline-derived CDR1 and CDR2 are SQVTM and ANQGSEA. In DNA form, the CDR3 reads TGCAGCGTGACCCAGGGGGCAAACATTCAGTACTTC. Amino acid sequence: CSVTQGANIQYF.

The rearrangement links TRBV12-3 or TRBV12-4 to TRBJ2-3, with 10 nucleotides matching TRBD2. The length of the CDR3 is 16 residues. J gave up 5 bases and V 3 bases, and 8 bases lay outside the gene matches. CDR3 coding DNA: TGTGCCAGCAGTTTTGGGCTAGCGGGGGAGGTAGATACGCAGTATTTT. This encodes CASSFGLAGEVDTQYF.

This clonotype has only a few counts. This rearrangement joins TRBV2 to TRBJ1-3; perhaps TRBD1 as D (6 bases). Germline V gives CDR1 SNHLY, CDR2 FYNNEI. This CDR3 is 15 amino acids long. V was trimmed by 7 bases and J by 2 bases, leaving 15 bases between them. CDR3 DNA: TGTGCCAGCACCGACGGCGAGGGGGCTGGAAACACCATATATTTT. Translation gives CASTDGEGAGNTIYF.

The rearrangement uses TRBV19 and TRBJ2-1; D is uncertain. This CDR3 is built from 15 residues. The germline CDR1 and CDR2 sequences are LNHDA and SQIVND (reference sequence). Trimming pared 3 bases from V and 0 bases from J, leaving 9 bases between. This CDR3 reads CASSIPRSSYNEQFF. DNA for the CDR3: TGTGCCAGTAGTATTCCTAGGAGCTCCTACAATGAGCAGTTCTTC.